This T cell receptor (beta chain) is from a study of T cell changes during pregnancy in multiple sclerosis (dated by TCRdb to about 2019). About the full investigation: Changes in the T cell repertoire over the course of pregnancy were examined in this study in women with multiple sclerosis.

With respect to this clone: It has no known antigen specificity. Base qualities were left out, and no much larger clone turns up one base away.

Library preparation used the immunoSEQ multiplex PCR assay. TCRdb mirrors the immuneACCESS table, restricted to in-frame sequences. Some clones are absent from its copies; in checked studies, under half trace to an unresolved V gene, and the reason for the others is unknown. The sample contains around 95,000 clones, approximately 95% of them found a single time. The ten largest clones represent more than 1.5% of the sample. Trimmed from V: 0 bases; trimmed from J: 7 bases; junction bases lacking a gene match: 6. The CDR1 and CDR2 encoded by the germline V gene are MGHRA and YSYEKL. The CDR3 numbers 17 residues from cysteine through phenylalanine. Only the CDR3 DNA stays, 51 bases, in frame from base 1.

The source material was peripheral blood, sampled after pregnancy. This TCR was sampled from a female donor in good health, enrolled as a control in a pregnancy study. The sequence joins TRBV4-1 to TRBJ1-4, with 12 bases matching TRBD1. The nucleotides read TGCGCCAGCAGCCAAGATGGGACAGGGGGCGCGGGTGAAAAACTGTTTTTT. It encodes CASSQDGTGGAGEKLFF.